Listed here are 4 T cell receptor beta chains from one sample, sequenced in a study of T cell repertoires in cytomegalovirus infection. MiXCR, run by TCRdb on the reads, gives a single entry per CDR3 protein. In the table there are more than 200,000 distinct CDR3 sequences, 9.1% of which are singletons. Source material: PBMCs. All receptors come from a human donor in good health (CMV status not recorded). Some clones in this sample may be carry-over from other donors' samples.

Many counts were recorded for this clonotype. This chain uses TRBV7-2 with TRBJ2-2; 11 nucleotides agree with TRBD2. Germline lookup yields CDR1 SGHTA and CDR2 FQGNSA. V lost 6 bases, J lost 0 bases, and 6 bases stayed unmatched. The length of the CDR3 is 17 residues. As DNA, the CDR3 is TGTGCCAGCAGTTCCGGGACTAGCGGAACGAACACCGGGGAGCTGTTTTTT. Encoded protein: CASSSGTSGTNTGELFF.

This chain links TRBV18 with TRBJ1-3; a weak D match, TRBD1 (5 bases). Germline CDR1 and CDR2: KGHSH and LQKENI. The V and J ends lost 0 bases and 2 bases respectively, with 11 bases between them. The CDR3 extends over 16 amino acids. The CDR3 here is CASSPPGRPAGNTIYF. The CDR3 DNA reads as TGTGCCAGCTCACCACCGGGACGGCCGGCTGGAAACACCATATATTTT.

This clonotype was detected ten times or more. This CDR3 reads CASSPTRGYEQYF. The DNA for the CDR3 is TGTGCCAGCAGCCCCACTAGGGGCTACGAGCAGTACTTC. V and J are TRBV7-6 and TRBJ2-7, with D perhaps being TRBD1 or TRBD2 (5 bases each). Deletions cut 5 bases from V and 3 bases from J, with 11 bases between. Germline CDR1 SGHVS, CDR2 FNYEAQ. This CDR3 has 13 residues.

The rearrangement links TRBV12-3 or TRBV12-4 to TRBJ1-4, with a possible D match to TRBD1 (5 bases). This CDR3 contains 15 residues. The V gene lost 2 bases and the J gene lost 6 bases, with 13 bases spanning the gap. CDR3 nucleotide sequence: TGTGCCAGCAGTTTAAGAGGGACTAGGGATGAAAAACTGTTTTTT. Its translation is CASSLRGTRDEKLFF.